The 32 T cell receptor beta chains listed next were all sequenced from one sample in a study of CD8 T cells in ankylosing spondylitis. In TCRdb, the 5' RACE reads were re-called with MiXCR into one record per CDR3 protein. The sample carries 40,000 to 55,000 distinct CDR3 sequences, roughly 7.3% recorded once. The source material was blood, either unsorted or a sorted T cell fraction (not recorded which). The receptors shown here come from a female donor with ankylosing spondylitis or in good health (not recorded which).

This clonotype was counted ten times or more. The CDR3 sequence: CASSLERTRDTQYF. The CDR3 nucleotides are TGCGCCAGCAGCTTGGAAAGGACAAGGGATACGCAGTATTTT. The genes are TRBV5-1 and TRBJ2-3; possibly TRBD1 for D (5 bases). The ends were cut back, 0 bases at V and 6 bases at J, with 11 bases in the middle. The CDR3 is made up of 14 amino acids. From germline, CDR1 is SGHRS and CDR2 YFSETQ.

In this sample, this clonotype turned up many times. CDR3 residues: CASSITGSQETQYF. The CDR3, as DNA: TGCGCCAGCAGCATTACAGGTTCACAAGAGACCCAGTACTTC. The chain uses TRBV5-1 and TRBJ2-5; TRBD1 might be the D (5 bases). Trimming took 4 bases from V and 2 from J, leaving 12 bases between them. This CDR3 contains 14 residues. The germline CDR1 and CDR2 sequences are SGHRS and YFSETQ.

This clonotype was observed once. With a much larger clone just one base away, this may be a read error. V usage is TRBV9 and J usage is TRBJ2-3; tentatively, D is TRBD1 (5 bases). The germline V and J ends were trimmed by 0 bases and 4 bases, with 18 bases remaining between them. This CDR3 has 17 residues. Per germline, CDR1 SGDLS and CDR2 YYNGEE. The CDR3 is CASSVVGRGGESDTQYF. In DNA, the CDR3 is TGTGCCAGCAGCGTAGTCGGAAGGGGCGGAGAGTCAGATACGCAGTATTTT.

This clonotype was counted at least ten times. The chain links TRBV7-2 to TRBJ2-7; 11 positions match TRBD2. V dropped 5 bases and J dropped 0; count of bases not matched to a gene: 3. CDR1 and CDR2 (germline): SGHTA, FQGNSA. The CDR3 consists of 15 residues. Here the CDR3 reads CASSVTSGGSYEQYF. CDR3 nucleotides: TGTGCCAGCAGCGTCACTAGCGGGGGCTCCTACGAGCAGTACTTC.

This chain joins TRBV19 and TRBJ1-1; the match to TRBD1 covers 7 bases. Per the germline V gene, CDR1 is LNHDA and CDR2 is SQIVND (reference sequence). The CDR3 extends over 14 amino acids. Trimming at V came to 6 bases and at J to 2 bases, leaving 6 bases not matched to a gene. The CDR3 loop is CASRGTDRNTEAFF. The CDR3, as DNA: TGTGCCAGTAGGGGGACAGACAGAAACACTGAAGCTTTCTTT. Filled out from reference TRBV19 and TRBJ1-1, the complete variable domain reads DGGITQSPKYLFRKEGQNVTLSCEQNLNHDAMYWYRQDPGQGLRLIYYSQIVNDFQKGDIAEGYSVSREKKESFPLTVTSAQKNPTAFYLCASRGTDRNTEAFFGQGTRLTVV.

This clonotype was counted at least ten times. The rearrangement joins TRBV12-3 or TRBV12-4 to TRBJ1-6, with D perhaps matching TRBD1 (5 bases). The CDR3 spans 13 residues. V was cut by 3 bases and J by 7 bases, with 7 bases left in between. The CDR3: CASSFGGNSPLHF. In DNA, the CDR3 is TGTGCCAGCAGTTTCGGGGGGAATTCACCCCTCCACTTT.

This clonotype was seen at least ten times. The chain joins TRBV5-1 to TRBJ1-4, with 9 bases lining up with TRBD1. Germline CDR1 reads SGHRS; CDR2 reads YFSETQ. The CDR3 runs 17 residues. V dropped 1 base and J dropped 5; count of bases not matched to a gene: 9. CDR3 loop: CASSLPLYGTGNEKLFF. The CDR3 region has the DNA TGCGCCAGCAGCTTGCCCCTTTACGGGACAGGGAATGAAAAACTGTTTTTT.

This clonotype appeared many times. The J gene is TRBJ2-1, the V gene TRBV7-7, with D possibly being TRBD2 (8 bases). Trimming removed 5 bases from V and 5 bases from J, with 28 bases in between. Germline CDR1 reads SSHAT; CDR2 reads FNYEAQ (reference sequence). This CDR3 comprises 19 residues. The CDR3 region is CASSPRQGGRGGHDNEQFF. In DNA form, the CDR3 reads TGTGCCAGCAGCCCGCGACAGGGAGGACGGGGGGGCCACGACAATGAGCAGTTCTTC.

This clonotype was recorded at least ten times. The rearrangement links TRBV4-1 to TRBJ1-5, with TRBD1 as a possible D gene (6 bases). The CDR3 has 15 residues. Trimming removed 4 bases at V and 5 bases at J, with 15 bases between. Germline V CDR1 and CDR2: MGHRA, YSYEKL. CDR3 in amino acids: CASSREAQGYQPQHF. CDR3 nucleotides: TGCGCCAGCAGCCGAGAGGCTCAGGGGTATCAGCCCCAGCATTTT.

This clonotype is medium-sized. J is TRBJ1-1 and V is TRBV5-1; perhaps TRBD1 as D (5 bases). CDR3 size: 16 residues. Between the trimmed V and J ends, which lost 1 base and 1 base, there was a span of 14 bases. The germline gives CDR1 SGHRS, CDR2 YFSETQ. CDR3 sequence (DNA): TGCGCCAGCAGCTTGTCGGGGGGTTCAACGAACACTGAAGCTTTCTTT. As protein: CASSLSGGSTNTEAFF.

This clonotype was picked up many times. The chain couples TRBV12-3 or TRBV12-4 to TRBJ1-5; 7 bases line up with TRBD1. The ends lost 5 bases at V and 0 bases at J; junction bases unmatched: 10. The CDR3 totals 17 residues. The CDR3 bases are TGTGCCAGCAGTAGGGACAGCCCAGACTATAGCAATCAGCCCCAGCATTTT. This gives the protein CASSRDSPDYSNQPQHF.

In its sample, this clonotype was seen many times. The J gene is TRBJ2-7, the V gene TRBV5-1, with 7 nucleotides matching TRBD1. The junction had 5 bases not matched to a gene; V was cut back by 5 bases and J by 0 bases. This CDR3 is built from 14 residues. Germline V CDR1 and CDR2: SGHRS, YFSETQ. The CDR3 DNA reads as TGCGCCAGCAGGGTGGGGGACAGCTCCTACGAGCAGTACTTC. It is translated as CASRVGDSSYEQYF. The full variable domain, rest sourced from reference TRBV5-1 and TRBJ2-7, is KAGVTQTPRYLIKTRGQQVTLSCSPISGHRSVSWYQQTPGQGLQFLFEYFSETQRNKGNFPGRFSGRQFSNSRSEMNVSTLELGDSALYLCASRVGDSSYEQYFGPGTRLTVT.

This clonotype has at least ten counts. CDR3 nucleotide sequence: TGTGCCACCAGGAGTTGGGAGCCCAATGAGCAGTTCTTC. Its translation is CATRSWEPNEQFF. The chain recombines TRBV24-1 with TRBJ2-1; maybe TRBD2 (5 bases). The CDR3 extends over 13 amino acids. The germline V and J ends were trimmed by 7 bases and 6 bases, with 12 bases remaining between them. The germline V gene has CDR1 KGHDR and CDR2 SFDVKD.

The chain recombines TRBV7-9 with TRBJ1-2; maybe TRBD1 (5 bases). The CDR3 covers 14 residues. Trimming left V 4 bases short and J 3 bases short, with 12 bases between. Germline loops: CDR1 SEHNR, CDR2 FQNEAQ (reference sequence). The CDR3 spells CASSYVQGYYGYTF. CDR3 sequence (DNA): TGTGCCAGCAGCTATGTCCAGGGCTACTATGGCTACACCTTC.

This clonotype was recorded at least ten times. The DNA for the CDR3 is TGTGCCAGCTCACCACTCCGAATTATGTCGGGTAACTATGGCTACACCTTC. The encoded protein is CASSPLRIMSGNYGYTF. The rearrangement links TRBV18 to TRBJ1-2; D gene ambiguous. V dropped 1 base and J dropped 1 base, with 16 bases sitting between them. This CDR3 contains 17 residues. Germline-derived CDR1 and CDR2 are KGHSH and LQKENI.

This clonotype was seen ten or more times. Here the CDR3 reads CASSSGGSSYNEQFF. The CDR3 DNA follows: TGTGCCAGCAGTTCAGGGGGAAGCTCCTACAATGAGCAGTTCTTC. The rearrangement links TRBV2 to TRBJ2-1, with 7 positions matching TRBD1. CDR1 and CDR2 from the germline V gene are SNHLY and FYNNEI. J lost 0 bases, V lost 5 bases, and 4 bases had no gene match. The length of the CDR3 is 15 residues.

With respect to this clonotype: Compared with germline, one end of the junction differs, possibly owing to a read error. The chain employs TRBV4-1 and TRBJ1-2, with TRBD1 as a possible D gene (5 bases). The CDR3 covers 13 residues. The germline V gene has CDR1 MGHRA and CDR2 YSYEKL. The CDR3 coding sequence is TGTGCCATCAGCCCGGGACCGGACTATGGCTACACCTTC. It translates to CAISPGPDYGYTF.

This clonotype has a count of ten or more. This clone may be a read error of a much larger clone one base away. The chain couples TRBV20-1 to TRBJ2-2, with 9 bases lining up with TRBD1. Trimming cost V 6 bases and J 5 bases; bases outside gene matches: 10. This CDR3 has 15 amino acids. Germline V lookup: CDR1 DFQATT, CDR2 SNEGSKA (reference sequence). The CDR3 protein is CSAMPLQGATGELFF. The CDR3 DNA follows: TGCAGTGCAATGCCCCTACAGGGGGCGACCGGGGAGCTGTTTTTT.

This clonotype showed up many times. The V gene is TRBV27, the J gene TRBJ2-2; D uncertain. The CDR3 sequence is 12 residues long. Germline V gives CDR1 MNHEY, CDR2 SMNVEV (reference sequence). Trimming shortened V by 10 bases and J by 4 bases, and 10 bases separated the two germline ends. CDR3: CATWRPTGELFF. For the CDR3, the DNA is TGTGCCACCTGGCGTCCCACCGGGGAGCTGTTTTTT.

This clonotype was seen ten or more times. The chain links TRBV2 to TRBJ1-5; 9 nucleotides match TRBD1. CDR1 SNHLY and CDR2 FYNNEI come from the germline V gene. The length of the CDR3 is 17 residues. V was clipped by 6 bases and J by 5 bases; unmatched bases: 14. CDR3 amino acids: CASRDEYRDREDQPQHF. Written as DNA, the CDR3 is TGTGCCAGCAGAGATGAATACCGGGACAGGGAGGATCAGCCCCAGCATTTT.

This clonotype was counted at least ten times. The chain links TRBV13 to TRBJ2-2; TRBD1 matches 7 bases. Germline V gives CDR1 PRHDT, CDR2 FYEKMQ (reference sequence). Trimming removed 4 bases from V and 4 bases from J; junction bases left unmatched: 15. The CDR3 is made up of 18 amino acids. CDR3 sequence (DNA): TGTGCCAGCAGCTCTGTTACCGACGCAGGGGGAAGCACCGGGGAGCTGTTTTTT. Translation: CASSSVTDAGGSTGELFF.

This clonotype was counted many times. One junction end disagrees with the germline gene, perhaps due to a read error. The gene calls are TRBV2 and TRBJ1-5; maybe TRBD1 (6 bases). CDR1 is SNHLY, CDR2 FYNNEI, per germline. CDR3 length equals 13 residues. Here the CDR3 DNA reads TGTGCCAGCAACAGGGCCCTCAATCGGCCCCAGCATTTT. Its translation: CASNRALNRPQHF.

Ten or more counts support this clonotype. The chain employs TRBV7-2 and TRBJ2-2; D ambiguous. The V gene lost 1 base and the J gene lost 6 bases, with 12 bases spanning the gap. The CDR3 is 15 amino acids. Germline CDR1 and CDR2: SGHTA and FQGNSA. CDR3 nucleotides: TGTGCCAGCAGCTTAGAAATAGTAACGGCCGGGGAGCTGTTTTTT. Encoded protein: CASSLEIVTAGELFF.

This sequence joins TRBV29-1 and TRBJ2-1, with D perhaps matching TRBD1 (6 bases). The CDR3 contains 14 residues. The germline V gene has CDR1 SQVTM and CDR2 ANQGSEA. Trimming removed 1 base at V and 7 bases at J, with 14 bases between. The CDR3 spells CSVEGHRAVNEQFF. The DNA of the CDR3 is TGCAGCGTTGAAGGGCACAGGGCAGTGAATGAGCAGTTCTTC.

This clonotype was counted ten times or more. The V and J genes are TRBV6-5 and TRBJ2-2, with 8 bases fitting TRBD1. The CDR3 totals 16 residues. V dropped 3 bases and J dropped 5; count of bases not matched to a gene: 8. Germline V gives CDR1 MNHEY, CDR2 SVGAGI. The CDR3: CASSYRQGARTGELFF. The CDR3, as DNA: TGTGCCAGCAGTTATAGGCAGGGGGCAAGGACCGGGGAGCTGTTTTTT.

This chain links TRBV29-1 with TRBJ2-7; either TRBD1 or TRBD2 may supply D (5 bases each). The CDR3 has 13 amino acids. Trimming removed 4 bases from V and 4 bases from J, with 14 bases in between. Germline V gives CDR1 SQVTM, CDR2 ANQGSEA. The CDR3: CSVAVLGGYEQYF. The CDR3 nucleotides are TGCAGCGTTGCCGTTCTTGGGGGATACGAGCAGTACTTC.

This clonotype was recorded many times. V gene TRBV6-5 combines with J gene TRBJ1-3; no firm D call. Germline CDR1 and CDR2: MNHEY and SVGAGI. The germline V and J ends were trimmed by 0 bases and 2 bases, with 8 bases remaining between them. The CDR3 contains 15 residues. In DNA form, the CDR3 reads TGTGCCAGCAGTTACTCGAAAGGGACTGGAAACACCATATATTTT. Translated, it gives CASSYSKGTGNTIYF.

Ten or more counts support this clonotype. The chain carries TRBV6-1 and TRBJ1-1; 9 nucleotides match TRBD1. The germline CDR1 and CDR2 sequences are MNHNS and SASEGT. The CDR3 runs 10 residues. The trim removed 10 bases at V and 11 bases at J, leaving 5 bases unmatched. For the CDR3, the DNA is TGTGCCACTCCGGGACAGGGTGCTTTCTTT. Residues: CATPGQGAFF.

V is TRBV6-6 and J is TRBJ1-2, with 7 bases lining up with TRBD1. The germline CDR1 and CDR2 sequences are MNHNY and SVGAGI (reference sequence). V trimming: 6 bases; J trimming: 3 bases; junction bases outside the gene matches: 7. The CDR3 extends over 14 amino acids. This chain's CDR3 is CASSSGGPDYGYTF. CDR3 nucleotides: TGTGCCAGCAGCTCAGGGGGTCCGGACTATGGCTACACCTTC.

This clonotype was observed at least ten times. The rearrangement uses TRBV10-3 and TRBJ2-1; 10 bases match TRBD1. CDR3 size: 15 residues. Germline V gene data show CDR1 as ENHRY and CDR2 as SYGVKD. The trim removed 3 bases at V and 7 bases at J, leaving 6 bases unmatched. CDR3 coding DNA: TGTGCCATCAGTGAAGGAGGACAGGGGGAGAATGAGCAGTTCTTC. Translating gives CAISEGGQGENEQFF.

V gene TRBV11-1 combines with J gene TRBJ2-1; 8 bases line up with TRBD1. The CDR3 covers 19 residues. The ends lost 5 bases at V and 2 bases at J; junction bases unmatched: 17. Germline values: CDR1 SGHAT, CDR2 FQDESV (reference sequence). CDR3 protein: CASSPYPGDRGSPYNEQFF. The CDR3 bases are TGTGCCAGCAGCCCCTACCCCGGAGACAGGGGATCTCCCTACAATGAGCAGTTCTTC.

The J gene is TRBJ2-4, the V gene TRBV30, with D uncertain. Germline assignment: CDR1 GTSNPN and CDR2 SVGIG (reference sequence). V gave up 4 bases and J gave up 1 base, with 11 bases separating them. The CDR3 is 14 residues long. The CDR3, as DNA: TGTGCCTGGAAAAGGGCCGGGGCCAAAAACATTCAGTACTTC. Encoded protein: CAWKRAGAKNIQYF.